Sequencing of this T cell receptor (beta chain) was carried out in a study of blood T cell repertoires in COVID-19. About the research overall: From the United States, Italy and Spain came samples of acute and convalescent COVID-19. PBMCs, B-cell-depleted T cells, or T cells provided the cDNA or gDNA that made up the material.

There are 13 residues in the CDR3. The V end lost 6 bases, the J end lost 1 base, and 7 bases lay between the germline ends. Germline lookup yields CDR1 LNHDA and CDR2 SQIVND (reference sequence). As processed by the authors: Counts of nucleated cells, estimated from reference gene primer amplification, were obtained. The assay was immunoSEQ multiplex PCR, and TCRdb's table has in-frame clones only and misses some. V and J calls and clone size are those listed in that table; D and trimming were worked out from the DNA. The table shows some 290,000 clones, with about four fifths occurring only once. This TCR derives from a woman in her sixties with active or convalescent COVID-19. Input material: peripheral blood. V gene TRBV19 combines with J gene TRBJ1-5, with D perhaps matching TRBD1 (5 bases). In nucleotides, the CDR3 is TGTGCCAGTAGGCGGGACAGCAATCAGCCCCAGCATTTT. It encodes CASRRDSNQPQHF.